These 2 T cell receptor beta chains share one sample of origin, sequenced in a study. TCRdb ran MiXCR on the RT-PCR reads and lists one entry per CDR3 protein. Among more than 550,000 distinct CDR3 sequences listed, 11% to 15% were seen once. The sequencing sample was made of memory CD4+ T cells from blood. These receptor sequences come from a female donor in good health, serving as a healthy control.

Many counts were recorded for this clonotype. This sequence joins TRBV4-3 and TRBJ2-4, with D possibly matching TRBD2 (7 bases). CDR1 is LGHNA and CDR2 is YSLEER in the germline V gene. Trimming took 1 base from V and 6 from J, leaving 16 bases between them. CDR3 length: 16 residues. CDR3 residues: CASSQGGGGLINIQYF. Here the CDR3 DNA reads TGCGCCAGCAGCCAAGGGGGGGGCGGATTGATAAACATTCAGTACTTC.

In this sample, this clonotype turned up a few times. V is TRBV7-3 and J is TRBJ2-3; the D is unclear. The germline V and J ends were trimmed by 1 base and 0 bases, with 11 bases remaining between them. Germline V gene lookup returns CDR1 SGHTA and CDR2 FQGTGA. The CDR3 has 16 residues. Here the CDR3 reads CASSLSMGMSTDTQYF. DNA for the CDR3: TGTGCCAGCAGCTTAAGTATGGGTATGAGCACAGATACGCAGTATTTT.